This TCR beta chain was recovered during a study of OX40 agonist ivuxolimab in advanced cancers. Measured with immunoSEQ multiplex PCR; TCRdb has only the in-frame clones, and not every one. The sample has some 49,000 clones; 85% are singletons. CDR1 MGHRA and CDR2 YSYEKL come from the germline V gene. Trimming removed 1 base at V and 7 bases at J, with 22 bases between. There are 18 residues in the CDR3. This clonotype originated in an adult with an advanced solid tumor such as melanoma, head and neck, liver or kidney cancer. This specimen consisted of CD4+ or CD8+ T cells sorted from blood, obtained in a trial of the OX40 agonist ivuxolimab. V usage is TRBV4-1 and J usage is TRBJ1-4; maybe TRBD1 (5 bases). CDR3 protein: CASSQGRRVQSNSEKLFF. CDR3 bases: TGCGCCAGCAGCCAAGGACGCAGGGTTCAGTCAAATAGTGAAAAACTGTTTTTT.